The clone carrying this TCR beta chain was seen ten or more times. Uncontrolled infections, other autoimmune diseases, pregnancy or lactation led to exclusion of patients. The sample comes from a study of T cells in Graves' hyperthyroidism and ophthalmopathy. Study as a whole: The blood sample was taken at first diagnosis, before treatment began.

The CDR3 has 12 amino acids. V was clipped by 5 bases and J by 7 bases, with 11 bases between them. Germline V lookup: CDR1 SGHAT, CDR2 FQNNGV. TCR beta CDR3 regions were amplified from RNA. The HTBI primer set served for first-round RT-PCR of the TCR CDR3. MiXCR was run by TCRdb on the multiplex PCR reads, yielding one entry per CDR3 protein. The sample includes 350,000 to 400,000 distinct CDR3 sequences, about a fifth seen only once; the top ten take 3.7%. This clonotype was sampled from a woman between 18 and 29 years old with Graves' hyperthyroidism. Specimen: blood. The gene calls are TRBV11-2 and TRBJ2-5; D is perhaps TRBD2 (5 bases). The CDR3 reads CASSPDGGTQYF. Here the CDR3 DNA reads TGTGCCAGCAGCCCAGATGGAGGGACCCAGTACTTC.